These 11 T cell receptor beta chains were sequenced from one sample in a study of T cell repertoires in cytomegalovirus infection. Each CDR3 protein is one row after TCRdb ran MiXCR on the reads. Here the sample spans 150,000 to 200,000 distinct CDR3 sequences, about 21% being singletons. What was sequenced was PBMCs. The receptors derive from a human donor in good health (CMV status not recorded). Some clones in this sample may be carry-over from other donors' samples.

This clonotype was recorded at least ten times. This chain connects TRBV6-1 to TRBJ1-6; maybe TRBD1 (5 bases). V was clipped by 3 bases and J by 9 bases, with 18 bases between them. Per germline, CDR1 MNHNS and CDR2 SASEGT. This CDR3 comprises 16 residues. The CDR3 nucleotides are TGTGCCAGCAGTGAGAGGGTTTCAGGGAAGAGTTCACCCCTCCACTTT. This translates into CASSERVSGKSSPLHF.

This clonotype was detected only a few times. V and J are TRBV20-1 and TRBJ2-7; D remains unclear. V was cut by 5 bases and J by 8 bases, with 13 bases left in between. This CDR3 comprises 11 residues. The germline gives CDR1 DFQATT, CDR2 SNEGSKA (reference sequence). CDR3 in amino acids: CSAADSTQQYF. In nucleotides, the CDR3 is TGCAGTGCTGCCGACTCTACTCAGCAGTACTTC.

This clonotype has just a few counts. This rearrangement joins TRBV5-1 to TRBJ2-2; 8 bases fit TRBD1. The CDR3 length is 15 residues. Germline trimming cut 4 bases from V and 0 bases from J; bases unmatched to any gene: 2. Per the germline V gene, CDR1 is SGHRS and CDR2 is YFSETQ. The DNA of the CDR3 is TGCGCCAGCAGCGCGGGACAGGCGAACACCGGGGAGCTGTTTTTT. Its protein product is CASSAGQANTGELFF.

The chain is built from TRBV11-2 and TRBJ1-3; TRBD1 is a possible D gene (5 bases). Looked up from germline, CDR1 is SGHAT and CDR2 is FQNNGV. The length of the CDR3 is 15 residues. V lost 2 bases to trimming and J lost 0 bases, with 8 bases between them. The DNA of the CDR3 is TGTGCCAGCAGCTTAATGGGGCCCTCTGGAAACACCATATATTTT. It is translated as CASSLMGPSGNTIYF.

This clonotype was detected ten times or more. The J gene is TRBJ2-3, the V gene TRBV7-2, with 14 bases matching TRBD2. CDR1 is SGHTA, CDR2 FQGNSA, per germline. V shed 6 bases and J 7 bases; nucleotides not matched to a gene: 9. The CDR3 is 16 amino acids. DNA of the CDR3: TGTGCCAGCAGGTCAACCGGGACTAGCGGGAGCCATACGCAGTATTTT. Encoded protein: CASRSTGTSGSHTQYF. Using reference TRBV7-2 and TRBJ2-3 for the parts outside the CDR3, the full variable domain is GAGVSQSPSNKVTEKGKDVELRCDPISGHTALYWYRQSLGQGLEFLIYFQGNSAPDKSGLPSDRFSAERTGGSVSTLTIQRTQQEDSAVYLCASRSTGTSGSHTQYFGPGTRLTVL.

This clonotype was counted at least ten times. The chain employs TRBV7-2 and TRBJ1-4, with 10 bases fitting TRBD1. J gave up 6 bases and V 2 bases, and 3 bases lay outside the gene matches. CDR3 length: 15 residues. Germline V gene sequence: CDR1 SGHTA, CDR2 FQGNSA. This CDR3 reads CASSLQDRGHEKLFF. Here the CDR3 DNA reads TGTGCCAGCAGCTTACAAGACAGGGGGCATGAAAAACTGTTTTTT.

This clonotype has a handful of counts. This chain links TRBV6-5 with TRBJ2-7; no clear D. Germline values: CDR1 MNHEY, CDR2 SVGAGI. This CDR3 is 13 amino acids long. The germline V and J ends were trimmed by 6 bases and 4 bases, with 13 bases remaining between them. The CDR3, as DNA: TGTGCCAGCAGCCCGGACGGGTTATACGAGCAGTACTTC. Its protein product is CASSPDGLYEQYF.

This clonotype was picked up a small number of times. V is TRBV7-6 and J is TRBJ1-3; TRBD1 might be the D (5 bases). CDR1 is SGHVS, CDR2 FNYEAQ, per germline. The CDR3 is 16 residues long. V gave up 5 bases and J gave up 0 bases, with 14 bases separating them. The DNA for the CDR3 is TGTGCCAGCAGCGTTAGACAGAGAAGCTCTGGAAACACCATATATTTT. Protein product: CASSVRQRSSGNTIYF. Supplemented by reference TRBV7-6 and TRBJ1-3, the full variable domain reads GAGVSQSPRYKVTKRGQDVALRCDPISGHVSLYWYRQALGQGPEFLTYFNYEAQQDKSGLPNDRFSAERPEGSISTLTIQRTEQRDSAMYRCASSVRQRSSGNTIYFGEGSWLTVV.

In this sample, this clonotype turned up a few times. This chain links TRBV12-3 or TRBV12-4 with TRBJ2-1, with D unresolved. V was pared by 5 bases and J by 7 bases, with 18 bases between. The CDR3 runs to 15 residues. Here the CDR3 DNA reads TGTGCCAGCAGTCCCCCACATTCGGGCAGAAATGAGCAGTTCTTC. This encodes CASSPPHSGRNEQFF.

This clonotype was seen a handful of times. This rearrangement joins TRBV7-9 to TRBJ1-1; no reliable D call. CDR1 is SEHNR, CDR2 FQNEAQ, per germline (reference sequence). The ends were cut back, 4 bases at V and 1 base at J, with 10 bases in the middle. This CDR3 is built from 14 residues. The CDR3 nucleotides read TGTGCCAGCAGCTCGGGGAATTGGAACACTGAAGCTTTCTTT. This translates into CASSSGNWNTEAFF.

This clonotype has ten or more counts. CDR3 region: CASSPTNYGYTF. The CDR3 DNA sequence: TGTGCCAGCAGCCCCACGAACTATGGCTACACCTTC. The chain carries TRBV7-9 and TRBJ1-2; D is unresolved. In germline, CDR1 is SEHNR, CDR2 FQNEAQ (reference sequence). Trimming shortened V by 5 bases and J by 2 bases, and 6 bases separated the two germline ends. The CDR3 extends over 12 amino acids.